This T cell receptor (beta chain) stems from a study of blood T cell repertoires in COVID-19. For the study at large: Sites in the United States, Italy and Spain provided acute and convalescent COVID-19 samples. T cells, B-cell-depleted T cells, or PBMCs provided the cDNA or gDNA that served as material.

Participants came from roughly 25 US areas, aged about 18 to 95 years. Participants had their cohort set by participant-reported clinical history. The data were produced by immunoSEQ multiplex PCR, yet TCRdb's version contains in-frame clones alone and is incomplete. The sample lists about 260,000 clones; around four fifths were seen once. CDR3 length equals 15 residues. The V gene's germline CDR1 is MDHEN and CDR2 SYDVKM. Trimming stripped 2 bases from V and 0 bases from J, with 8 bases between. The receptor's source is a man aged 30 to 39 with acute COVID-19. Sequencing input: PBMCs or T cells enriched from blood (not recorded which). The chain employs TRBV28 and TRBJ1-3; unclear D gene. CDR3 loop: CASSLTRNSGNTIYF. The DNA for the CDR3 is TGTGCCAGCAGTTTAACAAGAAACTCTGGAAACACCATATATTTT.